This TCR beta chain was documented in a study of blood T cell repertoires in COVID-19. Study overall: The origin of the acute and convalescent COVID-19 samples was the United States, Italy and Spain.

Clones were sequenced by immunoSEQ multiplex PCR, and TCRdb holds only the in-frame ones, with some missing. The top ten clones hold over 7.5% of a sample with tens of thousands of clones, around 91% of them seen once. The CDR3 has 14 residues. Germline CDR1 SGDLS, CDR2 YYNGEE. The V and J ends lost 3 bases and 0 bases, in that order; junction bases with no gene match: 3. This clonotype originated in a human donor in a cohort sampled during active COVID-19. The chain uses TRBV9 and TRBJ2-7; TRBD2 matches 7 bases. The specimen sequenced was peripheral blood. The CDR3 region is CASSAGGVSYEQYF. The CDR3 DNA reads TGTGCCAGCAGCGCTGGGGGGGTCTCCTACGAGCAGTACTTC.